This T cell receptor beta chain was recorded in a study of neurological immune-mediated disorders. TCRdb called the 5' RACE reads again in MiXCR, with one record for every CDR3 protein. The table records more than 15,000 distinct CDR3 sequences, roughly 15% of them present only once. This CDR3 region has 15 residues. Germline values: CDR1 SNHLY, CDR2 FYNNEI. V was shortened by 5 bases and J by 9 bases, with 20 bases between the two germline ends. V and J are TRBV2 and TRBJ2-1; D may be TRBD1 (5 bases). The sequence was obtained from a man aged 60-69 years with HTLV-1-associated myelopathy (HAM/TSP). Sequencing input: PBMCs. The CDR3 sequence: CASSNGRGPWGEQFF. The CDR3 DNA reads TGTGCCAGCAGTAATGGTAGGGGCCCGTGGGGTGAGCAGTTCTTC.